Presented here are 32 T cell receptor beta chains from one specimen sequenced in a study of cytomegalovirus exposure and HLA in healthy donors (dated by TCRdb to about 2017). The library was obtained by the immunoSEQ multiplex PCR assay. Here the immuneACCESS table is served through TCRdb, limited to in-frame sequences with V and J called. Missing clones are a known gap in these copies; in checked studies unresolved V genes cover under half, and the rest lacks a known reason. A total of about 82,000 clones appear in this sample, roughly 96% of them only once. Roughly 0.75% of the sample is held by the ten biggest clonotypes. The sequencing input was PBMCs. These receptors all come from a woman aged 18 to 35 in good health and CMV-seronegative.

The V gene is TRBV7-2, the J gene TRBJ1-2; D gene ambiguous. The CDR3 sequence is 14 residues long. Germline V gene lookup returns CDR1 SGHTA and CDR2 FQGNSA. The V and J ends lost 6 bases and 3 bases respectively, with 14 bases between them. The CDR3: CASRLVGVDYGYTF. For the CDR3, the DNA is TGTGCCAGCAGGCTCGTCGGGGTAGACTATGGCTACACCTTC.

This clone was picked up a small number of times. J is TRBJ2-7 and V is TRBV28; D possibly corresponds to TRBD2 (6 bases). The CDR3 covers 16 residues. Trimming shortened V by 3 bases and J by 2 bases, and 17 bases separated the two germline ends. Germline V CDR1 and CDR2: MDHEN, SYDVKM. CDR3 in amino acids: CASSFHLATTTYEQYF. In DNA form, the CDR3 reads TGTGCCAGCAGTTTCCACCTAGCGACTACCACCTACGAGCAGTACTTC.

J is TRBJ2-5 and V is TRBV5-1, with 8 bases matching TRBD2. Germline V gene data show CDR1 as SGHRS and CDR2 as YFSETQ. Germline trimming cut 4 bases from V and 5 bases from J; bases unmatched to any gene: 7. The CDR3 totals 14 residues. As DNA, the CDR3 is TGCGCCAGCAGCACAAGCGGGGGTGGGGAGACCCAGTACTTC. It specifies CASSTSGGGETQYF.

For the CDR3, the DNA is TGCGCCAGCAGCTTAACGCGGACTATTGATGGCTACACCTTC. Translating it yields CASSLTRTIDGYTF. This sequence joins TRBV5-1 and TRBJ1-2; no clear D gene. Germline V CDR1 and CDR2: SGHRS, YFSETQ. The V gene lost 2 bases and the J gene lost 6 bases, with 14 bases spanning the gap. This CDR3 comprises 14 residues.

The table lists this clone with a few counts. The rearrangement joins TRBV10-3 to TRBJ1-5; the D gene is possibly TRBD1 (5 bases). Germline assignment: CDR1 ENHRY and CDR2 SYGVKD. Trimming shortened V by 3 bases and J by 9 bases, and 15 bases separated the two germline ends. This CDR3 is built from 14 residues. CDR3 residues: CAISEDSRSGPQHF. DNA for the CDR3: TGTGCCATCAGTGAAGACAGCCGTTCTGGGCCCCAGCATTTT.

The rearrangement links TRBV7-9 to TRBJ1-2; D is undetermined. Germline V lookup: CDR1 SEHNR, CDR2 FQNEAQ (reference sequence). CDR3 size: 15 residues. The V and J ends lost 1 base and 3 bases respectively, with 12 bases between them. In DNA form, the CDR3 reads TGTGCCAGCAGCTTAGGTCCACCTATCTACTATGGCTACACCTTC. Encoded protein: CASSLGPPIYYGYTF.

In this sample, this clone turned up once. The chain recombines TRBV19 with TRBJ1-2, with 12 bases that match TRBD1. The trim removed 4 bases at V and 7 bases at J, leaving 4 bases unmatched. This CDR3 spans 14 amino acids. Germline CDR1 LNHDA, CDR2 SQIVND (reference sequence). CDR3 coding DNA: TGTGCCAGTAGTAGGGACAGGGGGCGCGGTGGCTACACCTTC. Protein: CASSRDRGRGGYTF.

The CDR3 sequence is CASSDGGAYGYTF. CDR3 sequence (DNA): TGCGCCAGCAGTGATGGGGGGGCCTATGGCTACACCTTC. The rearrangement links TRBV10-2 to TRBJ1-2, with TRBD1 as a possible D gene (6 bases). The CDR3 extends over 13 amino acids. V gave up 3 bases and J gave up 4 bases, with 9 bases separating them. Germline V lookup: CDR1 WSHSY, CDR2 SAAADI.

This clone was observed a single time. The chain is built from TRBV4-1 and TRBJ2-7, with TRBD1 identical over 9 bases. The CDR3 runs to 14 residues. The V segment lost 3 bases and the J segment 4 bases; nucleotides outside the gene matches: 4. The germline gives CDR1 MGHRA, CDR2 YSYEKL. This chain's CDR3 is CASSHPGQGYEQYF. Here the CDR3 DNA reads TGCGCCAGCAGCCACCCGGGACAGGGATACGAGCAGTACTTC.

The chain links TRBV4-3 to TRBJ2-5; 10 nucleotides line up with TRBD1. Looked up from germline, CDR1 is LGHNA and CDR2 is YSLEER. The CDR3 is 18 amino acids. Trimming removed 0 bases from V and 4 bases from J; junction bases left unmatched: 11. CDR3 loop: CASSQDRKRDRGRETQYF. DNA of the CDR3: TGCGCCAGCAGCCAAGATAGGAAACGGGACAGGGGCCGAGAGACCCAGTACTTC.

This chain uses TRBV28 with TRBJ2-3; 14 bases map to TRBD2. The CDR3 loop spans 18 amino acids. The germline V gene has CDR1 MDHEN and CDR2 SYDVKM. The junction had 13 bases not matched to a gene; V was cut back by 6 bases and J by 5 bases. Here the CDR3 DNA reads TGTGCCAGCAGGCCTCTCCTTGGACTAGCGGGAGGCCTAGATACGCAGTATTTT. Its translation: CASRPLLGLAGGLDTQYF.

V and J are TRBV11-3 and TRBJ2-7; 7 nucleotides match TRBD1. The J segment lost 2 bases and the V segment lost 1 base, leaving 2 bases of the junction unmatched. The CDR3 contains 14 residues. Germline V CDR1 and CDR2: SGHNT, YENEEA. In nucleotides, the CDR3 is TGTGCCAGCAGCTTAGGTAGGGGGCCCTACGAGCAGTACTTC. Translating gives CASSLGRGPYEQYF.

J is TRBJ2-1 and V is TRBV27, with 10 nucleotides matching TRBD1. V lost 5 bases and J lost 10; bases outside the gene matches: 14. The germline V gene has CDR1 MNHEY and CDR2 SMNVEV (reference sequence). CDR3 length: 16 residues. The DNA of the CDR3 is TGTGCCAGCAGTAACTATCCGGGACAGGGGTCTGGCGAGCAGTTCTTC. Its protein product is CASSNYPGQGSGEQFF.

The CDR3 sequence is CATSPKAGPISYEQYF. The CDR3 DNA reads as TGTGCCACCAGCCCCAAGGCGGGCCCCATATCCTACGAGCAGTACTTC. The chain recombines TRBV15 with TRBJ2-7; maybe TRBD2 (5 bases). V dropped 5 bases and J dropped 1 base, with 18 bases sitting between them. This CDR3 region has 16 residues. Germline V lookup: CDR1 LNHNV, CDR2 YYDKDF (reference sequence). The entire variable domain, with the rest obtained from reference TRBV15 and TRBJ2-7, is as follows: DAMVIQNPRYQVTQFGKPVTLSCSQTLNHNVMYWYQQKSSQAPKLLFHYYDKDFNNEADTPDNFQSRRPNTSFCFLDIRSPGLGDTAMYLCATSPKAGPISYEQYFGPGTRLTVT.

This clone was found once. The CDR3 loop reads CASSHGTSGRAPYSYNEQFF. The CDR3 DNA reads TGTGCCAGCAGCCACGGGACTAGCGGGAGGGCCCCCTACTCCTACAATGAGCAGTTCTTC. The chain couples TRBV9 to TRBJ2-1, with 16 bases fitting TRBD2. The germline V gene has CDR1 SGDLS and CDR2 YYNGEE. This CDR3 spans 20 amino acids. The V gene end was trimmed by 4 bases and the J gene end by 0 bases; junction bases not matched to a gene: 10.

In DNA form, the CDR3 reads TGTGCCAGCAGCTTGAGACAGGGGAACACCGGGGAGCTGTTTTTT. Its translation: CASSLRQGNTGELFF. V usage is TRBV5-5 and J usage is TRBJ2-2; TRBD1 matches 7 bases. The germline gives CDR1 SGHKS, CDR2 YYEKEE (reference sequence). The J segment lost 1 base and the V segment lost 1 base, leaving 1 base of the junction unmatched. The CDR3 spans 15 residues.

The rearrangement uses TRBV7-2 and TRBJ1-3; D is unresolved. Trimming removed 1 base from V and 0 bases from J, with 19 bases in between. CDR1 and CDR2 (germline): SGHTA, FQGNSA. The CDR3 is 19 amino acids. CDR3 DNA: TGTGCCAGCAGCTTAGGACTTGGTGGTACTTCCCCCTCTGGAAACACCATATATTTT. Its translation is CASSLGLGGTSPSGNTIYF.

This chain joins TRBV10-3 and TRBJ2-7, with a tentative D call TRBD2 (6 bases). Per the germline V gene, CDR1 is ENHRY and CDR2 is SYGVKD. The length of the CDR3 is 15 residues. V was shortened by 1 base and J by 2 bases, with 12 bases between the two germline ends. This chain's CDR3 is CAISELGLWPYEQYF. As DNA, the CDR3 is TGTGCCATCAGTGAGTTGGGACTTTGGCCCTACGAGCAGTACTTC.

The V gene is TRBV5-4, the J gene TRBJ2-2; 10 bases line up with TRBD2. CDR1 and CDR2 (germline): SGHNT, YYREEE (reference sequence). The CDR3 runs to 16 residues. J lost 4 bases, V lost 2 bases, and 5 bases had no gene match. The CDR3 loop is CASSLLSGRLTGELFF. The DNA for the CDR3 is TGTGCCAGCAGCTTACTTAGCGGGAGGCTCACCGGGGAGCTGTTTTTT.

The chain has TRBV5-6 and TRBJ2-7; the D gene is possibly TRBD1 (7 bases). The CDR3 contains 13 residues. V dropped 3 bases and J dropped 2 bases, with 9 bases sitting between them. The V gene's germline CDR1 is SGHDT and CDR2 YYEEEE. This CDR3 is CASSSGGPYEQYF. CDR3 bases: TGTGCCAGCAGCTCAGGGGGGCCCTACGAGCAGTACTTC.

This clone was observed a single time. The chain has TRBV6-5 and TRBJ2-7; the match to TRBD2 covers 9 bases. This CDR3 contains 14 residues. J was trimmed by 0 bases and V by 6 bases; bases with no gene match: 3. CDR1 is MNHEY and CDR2 is SVGAGI in the germline V gene. CDR3 sequence: CASRERGVSYEQYF. The CDR3 bases are TGTGCCAGCAGAGAGCGGGGGGTCTCCTACGAGCAGTACTTC.

Written as DNA, the CDR3 is TGCGCCAGCAGCTCTCCGGGACAGGTACTCTATGGCTACACCTTC. Protein product: CASSSPGQVLYGYTF. The chain employs TRBV4-3 and TRBJ1-2, with TRBD1 matching 8 bases. Germline V gene sequence: CDR1 LGHNA, CDR2 YSLEER. V shed 5 bases, J shed 4 bases, and the junction held 9 bases outside the gene matches. This CDR3 has 15 residues.

The chain is built from TRBV19 and TRBJ1-1; 7 bases fit TRBD1. CDR1 is LNHDA and CDR2 is SQIVND in the germline V gene (reference sequence). J was trimmed by 5 bases and V by 6 bases; bases with no gene match: 15. This CDR3 spans 16 amino acids. CDR3 region: CASSPLFAGGRTEAFF. The CDR3 region has the DNA TGTGCCAGTAGCCCCCTGTTTGCAGGGGGAAGGACTGAAGCTTTCTTT.

This chain uses TRBV18 with TRBJ1-1; D is ambiguous. The ends were cut back, 6 bases at V and 4 bases at J, with 6 bases in the middle. The V gene's germline CDR1 is KGHSH and CDR2 LQKENI. This CDR3 spans 11 amino acids. CDR3 residues: CASSAGTEAFF. The CDR3 DNA is TGTGCCAGCTCGGCAGGCACTGAAGCTTTCTTT.

This clone was seen once. V gene TRBV18 combines with J gene TRBJ2-5, with TRBD2 identical over 7 bases. This CDR3 is 16 amino acids long. CDR1 and CDR2 from the germline V gene are KGHSH and LQKENI. V was clipped by 3 bases and J by 1 base; unmatched bases: 8. CDR3 region: CASSPPTSSGQETQYF. The DNA of the CDR3 is TGTGCCAGCTCACCGCCGACTAGCTCCGGCCAAGAGACCCAGTACTTC.

The rearrangement links TRBV5-1 to TRBJ2-3; the D is unclear. The CDR3 loop spans 15 amino acids. The germline V gene encodes CDR1 SGHRS and CDR2 YFSETQ. V lost 1 base and J 1 base, leaving 10 bases between the germline ends. This chain's CDR3 is CASSLYGAGTDTQYF. The CDR3 coding sequence is TGCGCCAGCAGCTTGTACGGAGCTGGCACAGATACGCAGTATTTT.

The rearrangement links TRBV18 to TRBJ2-7; D possibly corresponds to TRBD2 (6 bases). Trimming removed 3 bases at V and 2 bases at J, with 20 bases between. The CDR3 covers 17 residues. Germline assignment: CDR1 KGHSH and CDR2 LQKENI. The CDR3 spells CASSPEGKGIRPYEQYF. CDR3 in DNA: TGTGCCAGCTCACCGGAGGGGAAGGGCATTAGGCCCTACGAGCAGTACTTC.

The CDR3 loop is CSVWGQGSGEQYF. CDR3 nucleotide sequence: TGCAGCGTTTGGGGACAGGGTTCCGGGGAGCAGTACTTC. This chain links TRBV29-1 with TRBJ2-7; the match to TRBD1 covers 9 bases. CDR1 and CDR2 (germline): SQVTM, ANQGSEA. V was clipped by 5 bases and J by 7 bases; unmatched bases: 9. CDR3 length: 13 residues.

The CDR3 DNA is TGTGCCAGCAGATTACCTAGCGGGGGGGACTACAATGAGCAGTTCTTC. It yields the protein CASRLPSGGDYNEQFF. The chain couples TRBV7-2 to TRBJ2-1, with TRBD2 matching over 12 bases. The CDR3 contains 16 residues. Trimming took 6 bases from V and 3 from J; bases not matched to a gene: 6. The germline V gene has CDR1 SGHTA and CDR2 FQGNSA.

V and J are TRBV5-6 and TRBJ2-7, with 10 bases fitting TRBD2. Germline CDR1 is SGHDT and CDR2 is YYEEEE. The V and J ends lost 4 bases and 7 bases, in that order; junction bases with no gene match: 20. The CDR3 covers 18 residues. The CDR3 region has the DNA TGTGCCAGCAGCCTCCTTTCTAGGCTAGCGGGAGTGCGGAGGGAGCAGTACTTC. Residues: CASSLLSRLAGVRREQYF.

V usage is TRBV6-6 and J usage is TRBJ1-4; 8 bases fit TRBD1. The germline CDR1 and CDR2 sequences are MNHNY and SVGAGI (reference sequence). The CDR3 is made up of 14 amino acids. V trimming: 6 bases; J trimming: 3 bases; junction bases outside the gene matches: 3. CDR3 loop: CASRDRGANEKLFF. CDR3 DNA: TGTGCCAGCAGAGACAGGGGTGCTAATGAAAAACTGTTTTTT.

V gene TRBV27 combines with J gene TRBJ1-1, with TRBD1 as a possible D gene (5 bases). CDR1 MNHEY and CDR2 SMNVEV come from the germline V gene (reference sequence). V lost 5 bases, J lost 5 bases, and 15 bases lay in between. This CDR3 has 14 residues. The CDR3 sequence: CASSPTTGRTEAFF. The CDR3 region has the DNA TGTGCCAGCAGTCCAACTACAGGACGGACTGAAGCTTTCTTT.